These 2 T cell receptor beta chains share one sample of origin, sequenced in a study of shared clonotypes between healthy human individuals. Positively selected for CCR7, the CD45RO-negative cells used as naive CD8 cells excluded terminally differentiated effector memory CD45RA+ cells. TCRdb keeps only in-frame clones here, not all; method: immunoSEQ multiplex PCR. Here the sample spans 700,000 to 950,000 clones, around 96% being singletons. Sequenced sample: naive CD8+ T cells sorted from blood. These receptors all stem from a man aged 25 to 40 in good health.

This chain links TRBV25-1 with TRBJ2-6; D gene ambiguous. CDR1 is MGHDK and CDR2 is SYGVNS in the germline V gene. V lost 6 bases to trimming and J lost 3 bases, with 3 bases between them. The CDR3 runs to 12 residues. CDR3 amino acids: CASRFGANVLTF. The DNA for the CDR3 is TGTGCCAGCAGGTTTGGGGCCAACGTCCTGACTTTC.

This rearrangement joins TRBV5-6 to TRBJ1-5; 7 nucleotides match TRBD1. The CDR3 length is 15 residues. Trimming took 2 bases from V and 6 from J; bases not matched to a gene: 8. Germline V gene data show CDR1 as SGHDT and CDR2 as YYEEEE. CDR3 residues: CASSFGGGGGQPQHF. CDR3 DNA: TGTGCCAGCAGCTTTGGTGGAGGGGGCGGTCAGCCCCAGCATTTT.